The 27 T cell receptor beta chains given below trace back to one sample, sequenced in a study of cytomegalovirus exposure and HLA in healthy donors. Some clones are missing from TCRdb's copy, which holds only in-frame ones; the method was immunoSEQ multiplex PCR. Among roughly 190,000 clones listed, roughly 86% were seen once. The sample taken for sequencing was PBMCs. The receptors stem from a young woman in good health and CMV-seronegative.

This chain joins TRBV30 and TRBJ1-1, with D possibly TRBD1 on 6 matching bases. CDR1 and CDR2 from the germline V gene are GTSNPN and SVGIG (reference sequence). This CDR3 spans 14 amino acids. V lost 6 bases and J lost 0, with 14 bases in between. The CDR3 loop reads CACPGARLNTEAFF. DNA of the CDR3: TGTGCCTGCCCAGGGGCACGATTGAACACTGAAGCTTTCTTT.

The CDR3 nucleotides read TGTGCCTGGAGCCAGGGGGCGCAGGGGAACTATGGCTACACCTTC. It translates to CAWSQGAQGNYGYTF. The V and J genes are TRBV30 and TRBJ1-2, with 8 bases fitting TRBD1. V gave up 3 bases and J gave up 2 bases; unmatched junction bases: 8. In germline, CDR1 is GTSNPN, CDR2 SVGIG (reference sequence). The CDR3 runs 15 residues.

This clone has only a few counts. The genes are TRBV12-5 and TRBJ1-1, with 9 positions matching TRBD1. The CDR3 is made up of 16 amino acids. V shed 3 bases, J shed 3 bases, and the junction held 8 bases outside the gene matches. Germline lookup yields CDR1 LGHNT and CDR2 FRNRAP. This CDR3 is CASGFGQGRGYTEAFF. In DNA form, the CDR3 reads TGTGCTAGTGGTTTTGGACAGGGGAGAGGGTACACTGAAGCTTTCTTT.

The CDR3 DNA reads as TGTGCCAGCTCCCCCCTCCGGACAGGGTCCTACAATGAGCAGTTCTTC. Encoded protein: CASSPLRTGSYNEQFF. The rearrangement uses TRBV7-2 and TRBJ2-1, with 8 nucleotides matching TRBD1. Per germline, CDR1 SGHTA and CDR2 FQGNSA. Unmatched junction bases numbered 10, after V lost 8 bases and J lost 1 base. The CDR3 covers 16 residues.

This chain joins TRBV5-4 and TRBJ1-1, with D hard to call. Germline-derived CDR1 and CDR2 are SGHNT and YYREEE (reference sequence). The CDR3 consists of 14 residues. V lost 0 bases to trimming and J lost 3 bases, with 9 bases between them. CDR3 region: CASSLAPGDTEAFF. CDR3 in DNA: TGTGCCAGCAGCTTGGCGCCCGGGGACACTGAAGCTTTCTTT.

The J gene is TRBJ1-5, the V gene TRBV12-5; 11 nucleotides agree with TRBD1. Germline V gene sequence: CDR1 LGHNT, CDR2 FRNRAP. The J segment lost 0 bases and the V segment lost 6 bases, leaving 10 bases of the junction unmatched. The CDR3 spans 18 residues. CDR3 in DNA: TGTGCTAGTGGCCGGGGGACAGGGGGAAGCTATAGCAATCAGCCCCAGCATTTT. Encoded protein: CASGRGTGGSYSNQPQHF.

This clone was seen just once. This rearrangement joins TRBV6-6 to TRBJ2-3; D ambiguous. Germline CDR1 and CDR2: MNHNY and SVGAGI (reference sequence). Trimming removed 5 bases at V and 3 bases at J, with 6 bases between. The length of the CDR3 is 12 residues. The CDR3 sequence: CASSLPTDTQYF. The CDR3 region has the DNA TGTGCCAGCAGTCTCCCGACAGATACGCAGTATTTT.

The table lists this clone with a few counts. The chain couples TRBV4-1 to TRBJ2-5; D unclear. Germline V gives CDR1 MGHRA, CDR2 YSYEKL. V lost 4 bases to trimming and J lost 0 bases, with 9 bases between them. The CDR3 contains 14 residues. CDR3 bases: TGCGCCAGCAGCCGCCCACGGGACCAAGAGACCCAGTACTTC. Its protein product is CASSRPRDQETQYF.

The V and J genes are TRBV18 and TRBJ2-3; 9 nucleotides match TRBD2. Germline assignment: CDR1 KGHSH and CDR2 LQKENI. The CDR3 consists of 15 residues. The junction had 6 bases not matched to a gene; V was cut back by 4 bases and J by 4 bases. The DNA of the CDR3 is TGTGCCAGCTCACTAAGGACTAGCGTATCAGATACGCAGTATTTT. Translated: CASSLRTSVSDTQYF.

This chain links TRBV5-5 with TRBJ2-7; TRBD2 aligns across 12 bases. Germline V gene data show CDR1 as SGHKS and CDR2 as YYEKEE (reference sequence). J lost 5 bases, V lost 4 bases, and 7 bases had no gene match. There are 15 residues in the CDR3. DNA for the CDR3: TGTGCCAGCAGCCTGCTAGCGGGAGGGCCCCACGAGCAGTACTTC. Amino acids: CASSLLAGGPHEQYF.

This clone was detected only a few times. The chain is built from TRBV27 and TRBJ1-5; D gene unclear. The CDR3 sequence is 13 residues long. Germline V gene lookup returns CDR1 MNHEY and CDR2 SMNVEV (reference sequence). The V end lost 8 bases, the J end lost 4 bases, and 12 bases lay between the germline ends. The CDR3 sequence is CASSGHLNQPQHF. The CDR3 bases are TGTGCCAGCTCGGGTCACCTAAATCAGCCCCAGCATTTT.

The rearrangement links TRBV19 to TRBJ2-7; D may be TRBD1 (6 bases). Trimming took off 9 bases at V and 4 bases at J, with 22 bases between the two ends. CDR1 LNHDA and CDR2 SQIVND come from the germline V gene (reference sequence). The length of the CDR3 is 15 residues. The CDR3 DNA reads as TGTGCCAGCCAAGGGGGTGTCGGTTCCGGGTACGAGCAGTACTTC. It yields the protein CASQGGVGSGYEQYF.

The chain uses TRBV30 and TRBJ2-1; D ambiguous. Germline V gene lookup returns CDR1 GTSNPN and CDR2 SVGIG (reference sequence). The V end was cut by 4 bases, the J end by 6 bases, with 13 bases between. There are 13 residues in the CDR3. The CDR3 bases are TGTGCCTGGAACGATCACGGAGCCAATGAGCAGTTCTTC. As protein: CAWNDHGANEQFF.

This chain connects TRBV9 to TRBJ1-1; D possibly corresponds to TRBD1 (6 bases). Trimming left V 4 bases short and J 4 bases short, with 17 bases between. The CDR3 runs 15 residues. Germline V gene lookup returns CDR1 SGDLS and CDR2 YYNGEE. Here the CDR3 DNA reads TGTGCCAGCAGCCCCCAAGGGGGTAGGGGCACTGAAGCTTTCTTT. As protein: CASSPQGGRGTEAFF.

The DNA of the CDR3 is TGTGCCAGCAGAAAGCCGGGGGGAGAGACCCAGTACTTC. Translating gives CASRKPGGETQYF. The chain has TRBV6-5 and TRBJ2-5; 7 bases fit TRBD2. With 6 bases clipped from V and 4 bases from J, the junction kept 5 bases outside the gene matches. Germline CDR1 and CDR2: MNHEY and SVGAGI. The CDR3 covers 13 residues.

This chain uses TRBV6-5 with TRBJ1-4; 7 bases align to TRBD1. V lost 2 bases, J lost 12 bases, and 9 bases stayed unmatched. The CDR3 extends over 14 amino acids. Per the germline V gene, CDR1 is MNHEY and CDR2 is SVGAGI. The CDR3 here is CASSYIRQGGELFF. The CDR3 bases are TGTGCCAGCAGTTACATAAGACAGGGAGGAGAACTGTTTTTT.

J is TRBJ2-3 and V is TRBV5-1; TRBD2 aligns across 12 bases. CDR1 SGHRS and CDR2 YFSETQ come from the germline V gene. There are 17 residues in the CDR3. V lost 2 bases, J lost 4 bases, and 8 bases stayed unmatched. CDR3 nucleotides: TGCGCCAGCAGCTTTTCTAGCGGGGGGGCCCTATCAGATACGCAGTATTTT. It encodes CASSFSSGGALSDTQYF.

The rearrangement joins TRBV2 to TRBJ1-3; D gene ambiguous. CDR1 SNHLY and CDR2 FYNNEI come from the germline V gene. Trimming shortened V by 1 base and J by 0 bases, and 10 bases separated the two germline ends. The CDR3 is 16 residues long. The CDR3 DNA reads TGTGCCAGCAGTGAAGGGCAGTCCAACTCTGGAAACACCATATATTTT. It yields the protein CASSEGQSNSGNTIYF.

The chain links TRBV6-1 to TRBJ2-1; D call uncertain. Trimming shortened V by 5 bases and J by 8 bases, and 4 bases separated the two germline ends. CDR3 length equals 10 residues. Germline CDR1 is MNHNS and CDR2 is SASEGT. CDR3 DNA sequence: TGTGCCAGCAGTATCTATGAGCAGTTCTTC. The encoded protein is CASSIYEQFF.

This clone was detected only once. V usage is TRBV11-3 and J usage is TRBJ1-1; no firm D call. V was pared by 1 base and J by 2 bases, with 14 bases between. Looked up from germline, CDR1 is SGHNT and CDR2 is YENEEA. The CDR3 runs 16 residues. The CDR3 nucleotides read TGTGCCAGCAGCTTAGTGTATACGGGTAAAAACACTGAAGCTTTCTTT. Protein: CASSLVYTGKNTEAFF.

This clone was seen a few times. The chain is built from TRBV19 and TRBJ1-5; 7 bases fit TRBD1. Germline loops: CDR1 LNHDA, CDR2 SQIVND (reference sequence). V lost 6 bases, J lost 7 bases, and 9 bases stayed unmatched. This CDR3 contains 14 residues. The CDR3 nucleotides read TGTGCCAGTAGAGGAGACAGGGTCGTCCAGCCCCAGCATTTT. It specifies CASRGDRVVQPQHF.

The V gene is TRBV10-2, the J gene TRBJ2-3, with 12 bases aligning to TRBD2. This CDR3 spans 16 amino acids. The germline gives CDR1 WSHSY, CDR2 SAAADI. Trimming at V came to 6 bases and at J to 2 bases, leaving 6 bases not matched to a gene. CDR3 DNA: TGCGCCAGCAGAAATCGGACTAGCGGGATCACAGATACGCAGTATTTT. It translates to CASRNRTSGITDTQYF.

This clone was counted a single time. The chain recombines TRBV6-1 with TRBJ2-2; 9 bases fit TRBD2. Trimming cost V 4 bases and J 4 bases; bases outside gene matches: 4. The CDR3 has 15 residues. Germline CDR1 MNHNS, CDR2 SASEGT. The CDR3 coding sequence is TGTGCCAGCAGTGTAAGCGGGGGGACCACCGGGGAGCTGTTTTTT. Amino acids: CASSVSGGTTGELFF.

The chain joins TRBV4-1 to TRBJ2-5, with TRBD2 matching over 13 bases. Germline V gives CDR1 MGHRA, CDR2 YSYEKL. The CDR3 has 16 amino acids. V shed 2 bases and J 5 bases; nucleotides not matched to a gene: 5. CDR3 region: CASSQTTLAGGETQYF. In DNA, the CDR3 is TGCGCCAGCAGCCAAACAACACTAGCGGGGGGGGAGACCCAGTACTTC.

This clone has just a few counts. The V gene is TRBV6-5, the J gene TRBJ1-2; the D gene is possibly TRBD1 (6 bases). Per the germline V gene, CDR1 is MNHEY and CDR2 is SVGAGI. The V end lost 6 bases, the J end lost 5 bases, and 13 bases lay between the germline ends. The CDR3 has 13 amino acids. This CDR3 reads CASREGQRYGYTF. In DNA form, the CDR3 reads TGTGCCAGCAGAGAAGGACAGCGATATGGCTACACCTTC.

The CDR3 spells CASRTRQARQETQYF. DNA of the CDR3: TGTGCCAGCAGAACCCGACAGGCAAGACAAGAGACCCAGTACTTC. The chain uses TRBV7-6 and TRBJ2-5, with D possibly being TRBD1 (6 bases). There are 15 residues in the CDR3. Germline CDR1 SGHVS, CDR2 FNYEAQ. Trimming removed 6 bases at V and 2 bases at J, with 16 bases between.

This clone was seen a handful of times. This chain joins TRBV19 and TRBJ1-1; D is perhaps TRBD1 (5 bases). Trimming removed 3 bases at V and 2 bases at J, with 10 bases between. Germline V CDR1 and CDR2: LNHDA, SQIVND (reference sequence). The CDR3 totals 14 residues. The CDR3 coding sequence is TGTGCCAGTAGTATCCCGGGGGTTAACACTGAAGCTTTCTTT. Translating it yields CASSIPGVNTEAFF. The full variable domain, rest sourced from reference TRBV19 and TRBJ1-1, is DGGITQSPKYLFRKEGQNVTLSCEQNLNHDAMYWYRQDPGQGLRLIYYSQIVNDFQKGDIAEGYSVSREKKESFPLTVTSAQKNPTAFYLCASSIPGVNTEAFFGQGTRLTVV.